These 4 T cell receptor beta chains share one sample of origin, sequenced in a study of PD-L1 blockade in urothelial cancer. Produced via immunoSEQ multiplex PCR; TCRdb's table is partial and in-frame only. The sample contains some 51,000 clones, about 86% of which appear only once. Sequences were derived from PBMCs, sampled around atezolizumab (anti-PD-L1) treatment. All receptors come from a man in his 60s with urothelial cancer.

Here the CDR3 reads CASRGRGPPEQYF. DNA of the CDR3: TGCGCCAGCAGGGGGAGGGGACCTCCCGAGCAGTACTTC. This chain links TRBV10-2 with TRBJ2-7, with TRBD2 matching over 7 bases. The V segment lost 6 bases and the J segment 6 bases; nucleotides outside the gene matches: 8. There are 13 residues in the CDR3. Per the germline V gene, CDR1 is WSHSY and CDR2 is SAAADI.

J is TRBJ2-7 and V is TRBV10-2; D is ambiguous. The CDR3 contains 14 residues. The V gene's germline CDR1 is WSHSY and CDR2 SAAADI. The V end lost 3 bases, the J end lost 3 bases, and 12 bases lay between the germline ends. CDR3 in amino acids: CASSDLILIYEQYF. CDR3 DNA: TGCGCCAGCAGTGATCTAATTTTAATCTACGAGCAGTACTTC.

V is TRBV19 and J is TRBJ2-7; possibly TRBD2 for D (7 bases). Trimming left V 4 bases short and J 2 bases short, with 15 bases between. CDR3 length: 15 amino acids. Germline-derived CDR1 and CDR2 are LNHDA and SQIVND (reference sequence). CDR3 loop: CASSSQGTTPYEQYF. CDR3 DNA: TGTGCCAGTAGTAGCCAGGGGACTACCCCCTACGAGCAGTACTTC.

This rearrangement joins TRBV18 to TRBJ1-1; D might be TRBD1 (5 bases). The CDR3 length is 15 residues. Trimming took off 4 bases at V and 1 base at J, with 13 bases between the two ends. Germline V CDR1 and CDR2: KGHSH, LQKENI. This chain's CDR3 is CASSLGAGGNTEAFF. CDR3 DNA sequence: TGTGCCAGCTCACTGGGTGCCGGGGGGAACACTGAAGCTTTCTTT. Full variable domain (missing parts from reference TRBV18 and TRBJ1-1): NAGVMQNPRHLVRRRGQEARLRCSPMKGHSHVYWYRQLPEEGLKFMVYLQKENIIDESGMPKERFSAEFPKEGPSILRIQQVVRGDSAAYFCASSLGAGGNTEAFFGQGTRLTVV.